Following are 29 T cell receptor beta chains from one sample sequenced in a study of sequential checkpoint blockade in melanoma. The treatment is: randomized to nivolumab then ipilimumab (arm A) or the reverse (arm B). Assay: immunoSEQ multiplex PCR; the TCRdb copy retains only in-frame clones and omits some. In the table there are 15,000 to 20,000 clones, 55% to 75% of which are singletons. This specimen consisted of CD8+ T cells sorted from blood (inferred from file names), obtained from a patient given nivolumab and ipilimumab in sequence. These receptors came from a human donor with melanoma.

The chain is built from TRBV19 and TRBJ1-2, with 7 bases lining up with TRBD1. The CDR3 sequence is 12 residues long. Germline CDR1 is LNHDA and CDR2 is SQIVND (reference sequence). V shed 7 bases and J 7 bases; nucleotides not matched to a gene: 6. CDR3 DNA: TGTGCCAGTACCACGACAGGGTTTGGCTACACCTTC. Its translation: CASTTTGFGYTF.

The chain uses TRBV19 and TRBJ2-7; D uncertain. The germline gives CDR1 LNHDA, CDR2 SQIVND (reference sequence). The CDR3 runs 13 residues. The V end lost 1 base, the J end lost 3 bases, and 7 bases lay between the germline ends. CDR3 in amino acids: CASSIGSYYEQYF. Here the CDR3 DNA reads TGTGCCAGTAGTATAGGCTCCTACTACGAGCAGTACTTC. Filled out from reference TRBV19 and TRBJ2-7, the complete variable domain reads DGGITQSPKYLFRKEGQNVTLSCEQNLNHDAMYWYRQDPGQGLRLIYYSQIVNDFQKGDIAEGYSVSREKKESFPLTVTSAQKNPTAFYLCASSIGSYYEQYFGPGTRLTVT.

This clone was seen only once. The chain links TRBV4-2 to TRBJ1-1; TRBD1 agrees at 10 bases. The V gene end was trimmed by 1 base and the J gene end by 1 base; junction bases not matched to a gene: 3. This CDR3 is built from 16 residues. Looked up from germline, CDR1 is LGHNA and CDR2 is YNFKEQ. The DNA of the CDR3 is TGTGCCAGCAGCCAAGCTGGGGACAGGGGGAACACTGAAGCTTTCTTT. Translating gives CASSQAGDRGNTEAFF.

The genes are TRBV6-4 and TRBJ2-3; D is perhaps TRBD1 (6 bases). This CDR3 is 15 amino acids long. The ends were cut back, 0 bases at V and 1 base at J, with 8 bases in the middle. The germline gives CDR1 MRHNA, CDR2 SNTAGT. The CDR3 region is CASSDSPGGTDTQYF. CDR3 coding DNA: TGTGCCAGCAGTGACTCTCCAGGGGGCACAGATACGCAGTATTTT.

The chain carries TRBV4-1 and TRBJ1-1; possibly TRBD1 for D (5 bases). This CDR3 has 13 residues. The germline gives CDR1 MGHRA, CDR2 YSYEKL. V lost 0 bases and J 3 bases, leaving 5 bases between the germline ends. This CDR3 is CASSQEGHTEAFF. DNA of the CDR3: TGCGCCAGCAGCCAAGAGGGGCACACTGAAGCTTTCTTT.

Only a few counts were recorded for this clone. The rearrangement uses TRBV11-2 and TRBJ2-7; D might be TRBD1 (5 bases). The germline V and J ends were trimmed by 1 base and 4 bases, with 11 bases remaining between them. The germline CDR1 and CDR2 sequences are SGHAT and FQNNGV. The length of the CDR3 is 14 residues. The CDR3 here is CASSLGRGSYEQYF. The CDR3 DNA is TGTGCCAGCAGCTTAGGAAGGGGCTCTTACGAGCAGTACTTC.

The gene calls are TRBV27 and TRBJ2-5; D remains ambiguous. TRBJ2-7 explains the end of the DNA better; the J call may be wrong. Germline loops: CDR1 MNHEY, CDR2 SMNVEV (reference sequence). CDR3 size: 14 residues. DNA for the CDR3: TGTGCCAGCAAGATAGTGCATCAGCACTACGAGCAGTACTTC. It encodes CASKIVHQHYEQYF.

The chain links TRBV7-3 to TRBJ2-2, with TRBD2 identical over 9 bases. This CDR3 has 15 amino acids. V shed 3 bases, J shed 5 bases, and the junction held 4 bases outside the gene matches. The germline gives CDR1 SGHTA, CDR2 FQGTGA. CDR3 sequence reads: CASSLVAGGTGELFF. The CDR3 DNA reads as TGTGCCAGCAGCTTGGTGGCGGGGGGGACCGGGGAGCTGTTTTTT.

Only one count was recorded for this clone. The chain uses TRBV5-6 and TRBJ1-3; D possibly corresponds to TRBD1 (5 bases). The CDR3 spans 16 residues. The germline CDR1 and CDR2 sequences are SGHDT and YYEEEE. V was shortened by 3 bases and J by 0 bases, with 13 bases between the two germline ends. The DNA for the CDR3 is TGTGCCAGCAGCTGGGGGACTGCAAGCTCTGGAAACACCATATATTTT. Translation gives CASSWGTASSGNTIYF.

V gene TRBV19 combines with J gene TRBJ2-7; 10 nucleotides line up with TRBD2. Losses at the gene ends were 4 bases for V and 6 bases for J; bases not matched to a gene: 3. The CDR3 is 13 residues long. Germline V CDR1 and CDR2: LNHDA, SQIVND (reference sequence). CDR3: CASSTGLASEQYF. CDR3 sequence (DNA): TGTGCCAGTAGTACGGGACTAGCGAGCGAGCAGTACTTC.

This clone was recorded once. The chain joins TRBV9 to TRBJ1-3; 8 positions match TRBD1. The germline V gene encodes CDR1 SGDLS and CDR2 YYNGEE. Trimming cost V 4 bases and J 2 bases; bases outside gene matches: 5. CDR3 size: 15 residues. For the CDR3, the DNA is TGTGCCAGCAGCTCAGGACAGGGTGCTGGAAACACCATATATTTT. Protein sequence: CASSSGQGAGNTIYF.

The DNA of the CDR3 is TGTGCCAGCAGCTCCGGGGGGCATGGCTACACCTTC. It is translated as CASSSGGHGYTF. The chain carries TRBV13 and TRBJ1-2, with D perhaps matching TRBD1 (6 bases). V was cut by 4 bases and J by 6 bases, with 9 bases left in between. Germline CDR1 reads PRHDT; CDR2 reads FYEKMQ (reference sequence). The length of the CDR3 is 12 residues.

The CDR3 nucleotides are TGTGCCACCAGCAGAGTTCTAGCGGATAGCACAGATACGCAGTATTTT. Translated: CATSRVLADSTDTQYF. This chain joins TRBV15 and TRBJ2-3, with 7 bases that match TRBD2. CDR1 and CDR2 from the germline V gene are LNHNV and YYDKDF (reference sequence). The CDR3 totals 16 residues. The ends lost 1 base at V and 0 bases at J; junction bases unmatched: 4.

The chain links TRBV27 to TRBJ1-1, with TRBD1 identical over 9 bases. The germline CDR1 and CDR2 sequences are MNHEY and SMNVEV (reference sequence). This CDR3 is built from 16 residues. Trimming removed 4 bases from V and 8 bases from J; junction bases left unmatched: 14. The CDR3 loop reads CASSSFLGQGVTEAFF. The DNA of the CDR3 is TGTGCCAGCAGTTCCTTCCTGGGACAGGGTGTCACGGAAGCTTTCTTT.

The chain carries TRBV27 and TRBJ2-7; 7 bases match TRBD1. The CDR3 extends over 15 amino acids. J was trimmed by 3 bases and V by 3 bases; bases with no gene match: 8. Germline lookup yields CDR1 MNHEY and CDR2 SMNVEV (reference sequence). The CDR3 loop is CASSFNSGTDYEQYF. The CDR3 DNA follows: TGTGCCAGCAGTTTTAATTCCGGGACAGACTACGAGCAGTACTTC.

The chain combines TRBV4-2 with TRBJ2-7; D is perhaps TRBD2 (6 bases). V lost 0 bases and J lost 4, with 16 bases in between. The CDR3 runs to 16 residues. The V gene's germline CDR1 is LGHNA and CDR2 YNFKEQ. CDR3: CASSQDREVDPYEQYF. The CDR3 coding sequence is TGTGCCAGCAGCCAAGATAGGGAGGTGGATCCTTACGAGCAGTACTTC.

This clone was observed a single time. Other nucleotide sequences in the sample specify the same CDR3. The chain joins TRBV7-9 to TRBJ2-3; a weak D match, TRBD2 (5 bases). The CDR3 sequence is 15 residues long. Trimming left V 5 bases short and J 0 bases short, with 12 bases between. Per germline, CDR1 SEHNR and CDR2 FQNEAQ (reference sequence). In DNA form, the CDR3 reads TGTGCCAGCAGCCCTCCCGGGATTAGCACAGATACGCAGTATTTT. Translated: CASSPPGISTDTQYF.

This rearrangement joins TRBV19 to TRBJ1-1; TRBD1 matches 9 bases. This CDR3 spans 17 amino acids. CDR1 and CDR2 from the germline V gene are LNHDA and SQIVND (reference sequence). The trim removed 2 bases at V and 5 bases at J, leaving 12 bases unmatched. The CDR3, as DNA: TGTGCCAGTAGTATAAACGCCGGACAGGGGTCGTGGACTGAAGCTTTCTTT. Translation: CASSINAGQGSWTEAFF.

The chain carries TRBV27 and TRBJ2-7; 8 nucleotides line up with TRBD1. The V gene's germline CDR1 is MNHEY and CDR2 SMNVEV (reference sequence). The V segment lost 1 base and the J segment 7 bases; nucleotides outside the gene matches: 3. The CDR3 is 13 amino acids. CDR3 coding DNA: TGTGCCAGCAGTTTATGGGGGACAGGAGAGCAGTACTTC. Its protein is CASSLWGTGEQYF.

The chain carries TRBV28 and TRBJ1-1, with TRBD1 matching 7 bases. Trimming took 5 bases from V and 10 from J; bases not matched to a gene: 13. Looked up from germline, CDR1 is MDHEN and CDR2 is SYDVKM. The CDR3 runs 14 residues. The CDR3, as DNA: TGTGCCAGCAGTCCCAGGGGACAGCCTAAGGGAGCTTTCTTT. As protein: CASSPRGQPKGAFF. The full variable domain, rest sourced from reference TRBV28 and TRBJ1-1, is DVKVTQSSRYLVKRTGEKVFLECVQDMDHENMFWYRQDPGLGLRLIYFSYDVKMKEKGDIPEGYSVSREKKERFSLILESASTNQTSMYLCASSPRGQPKGAFFGQGTRLTVV.

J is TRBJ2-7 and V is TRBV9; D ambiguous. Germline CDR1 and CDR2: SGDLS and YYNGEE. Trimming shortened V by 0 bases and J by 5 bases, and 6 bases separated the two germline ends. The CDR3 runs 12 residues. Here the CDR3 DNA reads TGTGCCAGCAGCGTAGACGGTGACGAGCAGTACTTC. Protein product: CASSVDGDEQYF.

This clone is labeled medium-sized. The CDR3 nucleotides are TGTGCCAGCAGCTTGGGAGACAGAAGCAATCAGCCCCAGCATTTT. Encoded protein: CASSLGDRSNQPQHF. This rearrangement joins TRBV5-8 to TRBJ1-5, with TRBD1 as a possible D gene (5 bases). The germline V gene encodes CDR1 SGHTS and CDR2 YDEGEE. V was cut by 0 bases and J by 1 base, with 8 bases left in between. The CDR3 spans 15 residues.

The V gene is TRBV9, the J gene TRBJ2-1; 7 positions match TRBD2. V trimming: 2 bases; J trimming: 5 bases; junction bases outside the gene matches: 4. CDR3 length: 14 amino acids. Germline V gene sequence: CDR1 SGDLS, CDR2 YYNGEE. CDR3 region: CASSVGGTNNEQFF. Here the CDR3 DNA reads TGTGCCAGCAGCGTCGGGGGGACTAACAATGAGCAGTTCTTC.

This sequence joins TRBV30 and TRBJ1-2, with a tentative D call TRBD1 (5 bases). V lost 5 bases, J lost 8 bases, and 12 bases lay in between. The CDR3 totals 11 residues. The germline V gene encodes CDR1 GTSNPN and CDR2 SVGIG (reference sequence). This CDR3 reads CAWARRDGYTF. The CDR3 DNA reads TGTGCCTGGGCCCGGAGGGACGGCTACACCTTC.

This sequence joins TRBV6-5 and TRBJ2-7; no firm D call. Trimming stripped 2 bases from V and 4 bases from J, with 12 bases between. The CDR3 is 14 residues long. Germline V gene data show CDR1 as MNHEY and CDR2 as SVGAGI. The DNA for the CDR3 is TGTGCCAGCAGTTACCCAAGACACGGTTACGAGCAGTACTTC. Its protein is CASSYPRHGYEQYF.

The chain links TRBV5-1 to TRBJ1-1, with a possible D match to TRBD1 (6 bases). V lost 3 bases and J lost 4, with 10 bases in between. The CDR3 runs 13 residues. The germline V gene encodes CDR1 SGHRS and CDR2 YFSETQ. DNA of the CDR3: TGCGCCAGCAGCTCCAGGGGTTCCACTGAAGCTTTCTTT. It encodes CASSSRGSTEAFF.

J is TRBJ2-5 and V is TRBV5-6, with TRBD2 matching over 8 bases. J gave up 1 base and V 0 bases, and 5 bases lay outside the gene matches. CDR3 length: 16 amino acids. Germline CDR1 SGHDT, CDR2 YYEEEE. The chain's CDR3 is CASSLEAGLAQETQYF. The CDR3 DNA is TGTGCCAGCAGCTTGGAGGCTGGACTAGCCCAAGAGACCCAGTACTTC.

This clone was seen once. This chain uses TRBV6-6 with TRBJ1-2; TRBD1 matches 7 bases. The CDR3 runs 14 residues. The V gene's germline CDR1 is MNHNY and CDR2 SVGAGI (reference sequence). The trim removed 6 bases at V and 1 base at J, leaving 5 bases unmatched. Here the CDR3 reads CASSPGQNNYGYTF. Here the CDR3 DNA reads TGTGCCAGCAGCCCGGGACAGAATAACTATGGCTACACCTTC.

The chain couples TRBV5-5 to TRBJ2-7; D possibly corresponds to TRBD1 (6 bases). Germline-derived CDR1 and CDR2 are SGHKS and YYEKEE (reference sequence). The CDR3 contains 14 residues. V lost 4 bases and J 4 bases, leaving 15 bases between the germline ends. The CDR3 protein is CASSQGPGGYEQYF. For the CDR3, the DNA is TGTGCCAGCAGCCAGGGGCCAGGCGGTTACGAGCAGTACTTC.